In its sample, the clone carrying this TCR beta chain was seen many times. Antigen: not known. Trimming removed 0 bases at V and 2 bases at J, with 17 bases between. Germline V gene sequence: CDR1 LGHNA, CDR2 YNFKEQ. The CDR3 length is 17 residues. This specimen comes from a study of response to subunit inactivated influenza vaccine. Findings and caveats of the study: After each seasonal influenza vaccination, few new T cells are recruited, the authors suggested.

From the RT-PCR reads, TCRdb called clonotypes with MiXCR, one entry per CDR3 protein. The data show around 570,000 distinct CDR3 sequences, around 8% seen once. This TCR derives from a man between 50 and 70 years old who received an inactivated influenza vaccine. Sample: PBMCs from blood, taken around 25 months after vaccination. This chain connects TRBV4-2 to TRBJ2-7; possibly TRBD2 for D (6 bases). CDR3 in amino acids: CASSQDFGLATTYEQYF. The CDR3 DNA is TGTGCCAGCAGCCAAGATTTCGGGCTAGCGACAACCTACGAGCAGTACTTC.